The rows below give T cell receptor beta chains drawn from one sample of a study of a mutant IDH1 vaccine in newly diagnosed glioma. The assay was immunoSEQ multiplex PCR, and TCRdb's table has in-frame clones only and misses some. This table holds roughly 120,000 clones, approximately 87% found once. These receptors' antigens are unknown. Sample: PBMCs, taken from a glioma patient whose treatment included an IDH1 peptide vaccine. The source of these receptors is a woman aged 45-59 years with glioma. Both conserved end residues are part of each CDR3. D genes are given only for firm matches. Clone size is given for some rows only: seen once, a few or many times, or a class if the clone is expanded.

v_call	clone_size	j_call	d_call	cdr3_aa	cdr3_nt
TRBV10-3	NA	TRBJ2-7	NA	CAISRPSSYEQYF	TGTGCCATCAGTCGACCCAGCTCCTACGAGCAGTACTTC
TRBV28	NA	TRBJ1-3	TRBD1	CASSPGQGGNTIYF	TGTGCCAGCAGTCCGGGACAGGGGGGAAACACCATATATTTT
TRBV11-2	NA	TRBJ2-7	TRBD1	CASTTWDRYEQYF	TGTGCCAGCACCACCTGGGACAGATACGAGCAGTACTTC
TRBV5-6	once	TRBJ2-1	NA	CASSLFKTYNEQFF	TGTGCCAGCAGCTTGTTCAAGACCTACAATGAGCAGTTCTTC
TRBV7-9	NA	TRBJ2-7	TRBD1	CASSLGPSRTGGYEQYF	TGTGCCAGCAGCTTAGGGCCCTCTCGGACAGGGGGCTACGAGCAGTACTTC
TRBV7-9	few	TRBJ2-3	NA	CASSPGALTDTQYF	TGTGCCAGCAGCCCCGGGGCACTAACAGATACGCAGTATTTT
TRBV27	NA	TRBJ1-2	NA	CASSGGYGYTF	TGTGCCAGCAGTGGGGGCTATGGCTACACCTTC
TRBV5-8	NA	TRBJ2-7	NA	CASSVYEQYF	TGTGCCAGCAGCGTCTACGAGCAGTACTTC
TRBV30	NA	TRBJ1-1	TRBD1	CASDPRQGITEAFF	TGTGCCTCCGACCCAAGACAGGGGATCACTGAAGCTTTCTTT
TRBV27	NA	TRBJ2-7	NA	CASSLLQGWEQYF	TGTGCCAGCAGTTTATTACAGGGCTGGGAGCAGTACTTC
TRBV4-2	NA	TRBJ1-5	NA	CASSQDLVSRLSQHF	TGTGCCAGCAGCCAAGATCTGGTCTCCCGTTTGTCCCAGCATTTT
TRBV10-3	NA	TRBJ2-5	TRBD2	CAISDPSGRSEETQYF	TGTGCCATCAGTGACCCTAGCGGGAGGTCGGAGGAGACCCAGTACTTC
TRBV27	NA	TRBJ2-2	TRBD1	CASSFSGGLAGELFF	TGTGCCAGCAGTTTCTCAGGGGGCTTGGCCGGGGAGCTGTTTTTT
TRBV7-6	NA	TRBJ2-4	TRBD2	CASSLGLAGPIAKNIQYF	TGTGCCAGCAGCTTAGGACTAGCGGGACCCATAGCCAAAAACATTCAGTACTTC
TRBV11-2	NA	TRBJ2-2	TRBD1	CASSLRRGGRTGELFF	TGTGCCAGCAGCTTAAGGCGAGGGGGCAGGACCGGGGAGCTGTTTTTT
TRBV11-1	NA	TRBJ2-3	TRBD2	CASSLAQAGGPLNTQYF	TGTGCCAGCAGCTTAGCGCAAGCGGGAGGGCCTCTAAATACGCAGTATTTT
TRBV7-2	NA	TRBJ2-3	TRBD2	CASSLGGPWDTQYF	TGTGCCAGCAGCTTGGGAGGGCCATGGGATACGCAGTATTTT
TRBV12-5	NA	TRBJ2-6	NA	CASGPSLDRNSGANVLTF	TGTGCTAGTGGTCCTAGCTTGGACAGAAACTCTGGGGCCAACGTCCTGACTTTC
TRBV7-2	NA	TRBJ1-2	NA	CASSLPGGAQGYTF	TGTGCCAGCAGCTTACCGGGGGGCGCGCAGGGCTACACCTTC
TRBV11-3	NA	TRBJ2-1	NA	CASSQQEGNEQFF	TGTGCCAGCAGTCAACAGGAAGGGAATGAGCAGTTCTTC
TRBV6-5	NA	TRBJ2-7	TRBD2	CASSYYSGSPYEQYF	TGTGCCAGCAGTTACTACAGCGGGAGTCCCTACGAGCAGTACTTC
TRBV30	NA	TRBJ2-3	TRBD2	CAWSGGLAALTDTQYF	TGTGCCTGGAGTGGAGGACTAGCGGCCCTCACAGATACGCAGTATTTT
TRBV4-1	NA	TRBJ1-4	NA	CASSHLDRLRATNEKLFF	TGCGCCAGCAGCCACCTCGACAGACTTCGTGCAACTAATGAAAAACTGTTTTTT